This T cell receptor beta chain came from a study of blood T cell repertoires in COVID-19. Study at large: COVID-19 samples collected from the United States, Italy and Spain covered acute and convalescent phases. From T cells, B-cell-depleted T cells, or PBMCs came the material, which was cDNA or gDNA.

The CDR3 spans 15 residues. Looked up from germline, CDR1 is SGHNT and CDR2 is YENEEA. The V segment lost 0 bases and the J segment 1 base; nucleotides outside the gene matches: 0. Per the original methods: The assay estimated nucleated cells by amplifying reference gene primers. Some clones are missing from TCRdb's copy, which holds only in-frame ones; the method was immunoSEQ multiplex PCR. That table furnishes V, J and clone size, whereas the DNA furnished D and trimming. The profile shows about 130,000 clones, more than 90% of them singletons. The receptor comes from a man aged 50-59 years with active COVID-19. The material sequenced was peripheral blood. This chain links TRBV11-3 with TRBJ2-1, with 7 bases that match TRBD1. The CDR3, as DNA: TGTGCCAGCAGCTTAGACAGGGGGTCCTACAATGAGCAGTTCTTC. It specifies CASSLDRGSYNEQFF.